This T cell receptor beta chain was captured in a study of blood T cell repertoires in COVID-19. Looking at the study overall: Both acute and convalescent COVID-19 samples were obtained from the United States, Italy and Spain. In each case, the material was cDNA or gDNA derived from T cells, B-cell-depleted T cells, or PBMCs.

Data came from immunoSEQ multiplex PCR; TCRdb stores just in-frame clones and leaves some out. The data show approximately 240,000 clones, 80% to 95% seen once. This receptor was taken from a man under 40 with COVID-19, enrolled during active disease. The material sequenced was peripheral blood.

For the CDR3, the DNA is TGTGCCAGCAGTGAGACAGGTCTGGGAGGCTACACCTTC. Translated, it gives CASSETGLGGYTF. V usage is TRBV6-1 and J usage is TRBJ1-2; D may be TRBD1 (6 bases). Trimming removed 3 bases from V and 8 bases from J, with 13 bases in between. The CDR3 has 13 amino acids. Per the germline V gene, CDR1 is MNHNS and CDR2 is SASEGT.